The TCR beta chain under discussion was sequenced for a study of T cell clusters in autoimmune cytopenias. Regarding the study as a whole: TRB repertoire shifts in secondary cytopenia and chronic lymphocytic leukemia mostly reflected lymphoma, not autoimmunity.

CDR3 length equals 13 residues. Germline V lookup: CDR1 SQVTM, CDR2 ANQGSEA. Each sample's input was about 250 ng genomic DNA, 35,000 to 40,000 genome equivalents. Remarks on this clonotype: Its antigen is unidentified.

TRB was amplified by touch-down multiplex PCR, primer pools A and B combined. Reprocessing the multiplex PCR reads, TCRdb reports a single entry for every CDR3 protein and omits DNA. The sample has around 5,000 distinct CDR3 sequences; the top ten hold 45% to 55%. A further study also used this sample, focusing on T cell repertoires in aging, cancer and after chemotherapy.

The sample was peripheral blood. This TCR was recovered from a human donor in good health. The chain employs TRBV29-1 and TRBJ2-7. CDR3 region: CSVNSGSPYEQYF.